A single sample gave rise to the 15 T cell receptor beta chains below, sequenced in a study of T cell responses to AZD1222 COVID-19 vaccine. Assay used: immunoSEQ multiplex PCR; TCRdb lists only in-frame clones, some missing. Altogether fewer than 90,000 clones are present, about 89% being singletons, with the ten largest covering approximately 5.1%. This sample comprised peripheral blood, obtained 28 days after the second AZD1222 dose. The receptors were gathered from an adult who received the AZD1222 COVID-19 vaccine.

The rearrangement links TRBV4-1 to TRBJ2-1; 10 bases are a match to TRBD1. The V gene end was trimmed by 2 bases and the J gene end by 8 bases; junction bases not matched to a gene: 6. From germline, CDR1 is MGHRA and CDR2 YSYEKL. The length of the CDR3 is 15 residues. The CDR3 sequence is CASSQPRDRGYEQFF. The CDR3, as DNA: TGCGCCAGCAGCCAACCGCGGGACAGGGGTTATGAGCAGTTCTTC.

The V gene is TRBV19, the J gene TRBJ1-3; 7 nucleotides match TRBD1. CDR1 LNHDA and CDR2 SQIVND come from the germline V gene (reference sequence). With 10 bases clipped from V and 1 base from J, the junction kept 4 bases outside the gene matches. There are 13 residues in the CDR3. CDR3 bases: TGTGCCACCCGACAGGGTTCTGGAAACACCATATATTTT. It yields the protein CATRQGSGNTIYF. Complete variable domain (other parts from reference TRBV19 and TRBJ1-3): DGGITQSPKYLFRKEGQNVTLSCEQNLNHDAMYWYRQDPGQGLRLIYYSQIVNDFQKGDIAEGYSVSREKKESFPLTVTSAQKNPTAFYLCATRQGSGNTIYFGEGSWLTVV.

J is TRBJ1-4 and V is TRBV6-6; D is unresolved. Trimming cost V 2 bases and J 6 bases, with 7 bases left between them. The length of the CDR3 is 13 residues. Germline V lookup: CDR1 MNHNY, CDR2 SVGAGI (reference sequence). The CDR3 DNA reads TGTGCCAGCAGTTACCCCTTGTATGAAAAACTGTTTTTT. Translation gives CASSYPLYEKLFF.

The chain uses TRBV7-3 and TRBJ2-1; unclear D gene. The germline CDR1 and CDR2 sequences are SGHTA and FQGTGA. This CDR3 comprises 13 residues. Trimming removed 1 base from V and 7 bases from J, with 8 bases in between. The CDR3 DNA sequence: TGTGCCAGCAGCTTAATGGATGGGAATGAGCAGTTCTTC. Its translation: CASSLMDGNEQFF.

The J gene is TRBJ2-7, the V gene TRBV19; TRBD1 aligns across 10 bases. V dropped 8 bases and J dropped 1; count of bases not matched to a gene: 2. The length of the CDR3 is 13 residues. Germline V gene sequence: CDR1 LNHDA, CDR2 SQIVND (reference sequence). As DNA, the CDR3 is TGTGCCAGTGGGACAGGGGTTTCCTACGAGCAGTACTTC. Its protein product is CASGTGVSYEQYF. The whole variable domain, filled in from reference TRBV19 and TRBJ2-7, reads DGGITQSPKYLFRKEGQNVTLSCEQNLNHDAMYWYRQDPGQGLRLIYYSQIVNDFQKGDIAEGYSVSREKKESFPLTVTSAQKNPTAFYLCASGTGVSYEQYFGPGTRLTVT.

The CDR3 DNA reads as TGCGCCAGCAGCCAAGTAGGGGGGTTAAGACAGGATAAGGACACTGAAGCTTTCTTT. It specifies CASSQVGGLRQDKDTEAFF. The chain joins TRBV4-1 to TRBJ1-1, with a weak D call TRBD1 (6 bases). V was pared by 1 base and J by 3 bases, with 24 bases between. The CDR3 totals 19 residues. In germline, CDR1 is MGHRA, CDR2 YSYEKL.

The chain employs TRBV3-1 (or the pseudogene TRBV3-2) and TRBJ1-4; D gene uncertain. V lost 1 base, J lost 0 bases, and 3 bases lay in between. The CDR3 runs to 14 residues. CDR1 LGHDT and CDR2 YNNKEL come from the germline V gene (reference sequence). CDR3 DNA sequence: TGTGCCAGCAGCCAAGTTGCAACTAATGAAAAACTGTTTTTT. Translating gives CASSQVATNEKLFF.

The chain recombines TRBV15 with TRBJ1-3; tentative D call: TRBD1 (5 bases). Germline V CDR1 and CDR2: LNHNV, YYDKDF (reference sequence). Trimming took off 0 bases at V and 0 bases at J, with 12 bases between the two ends. The CDR3 is made up of 17 amino acids. In nucleotides, the CDR3 is TGTGCCACCAGCAGAGATAAGGGACTATACTCTGGAAACACCATATATTTT. Translating gives CATSRDKGLYSGNTIYF.

The rearrangement joins TRBV30 to TRBJ2-7; 7 bases align to TRBD1. The CDR3 runs 12 residues. The V gene end was trimmed by 8 bases and the J gene end by 3 bases; junction bases not matched to a gene: 7. Germline-derived CDR1 and CDR2 are GTSNPN and SVGIG (reference sequence). The chain's CDR3 is CAGFRDSYEQYF. The CDR3 DNA sequence: TGTGCCGGGTTTAGGGACAGCTACGAGCAGTACTTC.

The chain carries TRBV2 and TRBJ2-1; TRBD1 matches 11 bases. Germline CDR1 and CDR2: SNHLY and FYNNEI. The V segment lost 4 bases and the J segment 11 bases; nucleotides outside the gene matches: 7. This CDR3 has 14 amino acids. This CDR3 reads CASSGTGGARKQFF. The CDR3 DNA reads TGTGCCAGCAGTGGGACAGGGGGCGCCCGGAAGCAGTTCTTC. The complete variable domain, with remaining parts taken from reference TRBV2 and TRBJ2-1, reads EPEVTQTPSHQVTQMGQEVILRCVPISNHLYFYWYRQILGQKVEFLVSFYNNEISEKSEIFDDQFSVERPDGSNFTLKIRSTKLEDSAMYFCASSGTGGARKQFFGPGTRLTVL.

V is TRBV5-5 and J is TRBJ2-5; no definite D call. The CDR3 extends over 15 amino acids. Germline V gene lookup returns CDR1 SGHKS and CDR2 YYEKEE (reference sequence). With 4 bases removed from V and 1 base from J, the gap between germline ends came to 14 bases. The CDR3 sequence is CASSGLRRTQETQYF. CDR3 bases: TGTGCCAGCAGCGGTTTACGGCGGACCCAAGAGACCCAGTACTTC. The variable domain in full, with the rest retrieved from reference TRBV5-5 and TRBJ2-5, is DAGVTQSPTHLIKTRGQQVTLRCSPISGHKSVSWYQQVLGQGPQFIFQYYEKEERGRGNFPDRFSARQFPNYSSELNVNALLLGDSALYLCASSGLRRTQETQYFGPGTRLLVL.

J is TRBJ2-7 and V is TRBV24-1, with D perhaps TRBD2 (5 bases). The CDR3 totals 13 residues. Trimming removed 6 bases from V and 3 bases from J, with 11 bases in between. The germline V gene encodes CDR1 KGHDR and CDR2 SFDVKD. Written as DNA, the CDR3 is TGTGCCACCAGTTCCCACAGCGGCTACGAGCAGTACTTC. Amino acid sequence: CATSSHSGYEQYF.

The V call is TRBV2, the J call TRBJ1-2, with a tentative D call TRBD1 (6 bases). The germline gives CDR1 SNHLY, CDR2 FYNNEI. The CDR3 spans 16 residues. Deletions cut 4 bases from V and 1 base from J, with 16 bases between. The CDR3 spells CASSGSGGALNYGYTF. The CDR3 DNA reads TGTGCCAGCAGTGGTTCTGGGGGGGCCCTTAACTATGGCTACACCTTC.

The J gene is TRBJ2-2, the V gene TRBV6-4; the D gene is possibly TRBD1 (6 bases). CDR3 length: 16 amino acids. Germline lookup yields CDR1 MRHNA and CDR2 SNTAGT. Deletions cut 0 bases from V and 4 bases from J, with 12 bases between. CDR3: CASSDSMGAPTGELFF. DNA for the CDR3: TGTGCCAGCAGTGACTCTATGGGGGCGCCCACCGGGGAGCTGTTTTTT.

The rearrangement links TRBV7-3 to TRBJ2-7; 11 bases match TRBD1. CDR1 and CDR2 (germline): SGHTA, FQGTGA. After removal of 6 bases from V and 2 bases from J, the junction contained 9 bases not matched to a gene. The CDR3 spans 16 residues. The CDR3 protein is CASSRGQGAPTYEQYF. CDR3 nucleotides: TGTGCCAGCAGTCGAGGACAGGGGGCCCCAACCTACGAGCAGTACTTC.